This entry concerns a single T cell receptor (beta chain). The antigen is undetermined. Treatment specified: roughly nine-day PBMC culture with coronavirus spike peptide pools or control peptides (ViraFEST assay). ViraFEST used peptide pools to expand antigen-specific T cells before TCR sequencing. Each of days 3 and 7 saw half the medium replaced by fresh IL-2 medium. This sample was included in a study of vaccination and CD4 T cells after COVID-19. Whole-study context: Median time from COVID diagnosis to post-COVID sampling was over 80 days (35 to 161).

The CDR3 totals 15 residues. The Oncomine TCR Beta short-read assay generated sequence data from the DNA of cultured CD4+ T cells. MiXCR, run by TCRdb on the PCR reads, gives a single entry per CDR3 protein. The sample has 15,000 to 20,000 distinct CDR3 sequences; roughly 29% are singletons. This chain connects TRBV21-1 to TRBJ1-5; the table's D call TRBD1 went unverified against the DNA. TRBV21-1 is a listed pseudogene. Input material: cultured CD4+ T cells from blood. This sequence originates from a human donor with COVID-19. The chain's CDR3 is CAGQSAGGPNQPQHF. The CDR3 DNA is TGTGCCGGTCAATCTGCGGGGGGTCCCAATCAGCCCCAGCATTTT.